A single sample gave rise to the 14 T cell receptor beta chains below, sequenced in a study of T cell repertoires in cytomegalovirus infection. TCRdb independently ran MiXCR on the reads; one entry per CDR3 protein. The repertoire holds about 130,000 distinct CDR3 sequences, with approximately 24% as singletons. No antigens are known for them. The source material was PBMCs, sequenced either directly or after in vitro stimulation (not recorded which). The source of these receptors is a human donor in good health (CMV status not recorded). Some clones in this sample may be carry-over from other donors' samples.

There are a few counts of this clonotype. The chain couples TRBV27 to TRBJ1-5; possibly TRBD1 for D (6 bases). This CDR3 spans 15 amino acids. Germline CDR1 MNHEY, CDR2 SMNVEV (reference sequence). V was cut by 6 bases and J by 8 bases, with 20 bases left in between. The CDR3 sequence is CASSVQGSWKEPQHF. The CDR3 DNA sequence: TGTGCCAGCAGCGTACAGGGATCCTGGAAGGAGCCCCAGCATTTT.

The CDR3 DNA reads TGTGCCAGCATACAGAGAACACAAGAGACCCAGTACTTC. Translation gives CASIQRTQETQYF. The chain has TRBV2 and TRBJ2-5; D unclear. The germline V gene encodes CDR1 SNHLY and CDR2 FYNNEI. This CDR3 comprises 13 residues. Trimming pared 7 bases from V and 2 bases from J, leaving 11 bases between. The full variable domain, with the rest looked up from reference TRBV2 and TRBJ2-5, is EPEVTQTPSHQVTQMGQEVILRCVPISNHLYFYWYRQILGQKVEFLVSFYNNEISEKSEIFDDQFSVERPDGSNFTLKIRSTKLEDSAMYFCASIQRTQETQYFGPGTRLLVL.

This chain connects TRBV15 to TRBJ2-1, with D tentatively TRBD2 (5 bases). In germline, CDR1 is LNHNV, CDR2 YYDKDF (reference sequence). This CDR3 has 14 amino acids. Trimming pared 5 bases from V and 3 bases from J, leaving 11 bases between. The CDR3 region has the DNA TGTGCCACCAGCCGCCAACTAGGCTACAATGAGCAGTTCTTC. Translation: CATSRQLGYNEQFF.

The rearrangement links TRBV30 to TRBJ2-1; 14 bases match TRBD2. The CDR3 spans 15 residues. Per germline, CDR1 GTSNPN and CDR2 SVGIG (reference sequence). V shed 5 bases, J shed 3 bases, and the junction held 3 bases outside the gene matches. The chain's CDR3 is CAWGLAGGDYNEQFF. For the CDR3, the DNA is TGTGCCTGGGGACTAGCGGGAGGAGACTACAATGAGCAGTTCTTC.

This clonotype was detected many times. The DNA for the CDR3 is TGTGCCAGCAAGGTTAGCGGGAGGTCAGATACGCAGTATTTT. Amino acids: CASKVSGRSDTQYF. The V and J genes are TRBV28 and TRBJ2-3; 10 bases fit TRBD2. Germline CDR1 and CDR2: MDHEN and SYDVKM. V was clipped by 7 bases and J by 4 bases; unmatched bases: 5. The CDR3 extends over 14 amino acids.

This clonotype was seen more than once but under ten times. V gene TRBV18 combines with J gene TRBJ2-3, with D possibly being TRBD2 (5 bases). Per germline, CDR1 KGHSH and CDR2 LQKENI. The CDR3 has 16 amino acids. V lost 6 bases and J lost 3, with 19 bases in between. The CDR3 region is CASSPILGPRTDTQYF. The CDR3 DNA is TGTGCCAGCTCGCCGATACTAGGCCCTAGGACAGATACGCAGTATTTT.

The rearrangement links TRBV5-6 to TRBJ2-5, with 11 bases fitting TRBD1. This CDR3 spans 15 amino acids. J was trimmed by 5 bases and V by 3 bases; bases with no gene match: 6. From germline, CDR1 is SGHDT and CDR2 YYEEEE. The CDR3 bases are TGTGCCAGCAGCTCTGGACAGGGGGCCCTGGAGACCCAGTACTTC. Encoded protein: CASSSGQGALETQYF.

A few counts support this clonotype. The chain links TRBV19 to TRBJ2-1; D is perhaps TRBD2 (6 bases). CDR1 and CDR2 from the germline V gene are LNHDA and SQIVND (reference sequence). The CDR3 spans 14 residues. V lost 8 bases to trimming and J lost 5 bases, with 16 bases between them. Written as DNA, the CDR3 is TGTGCCAGTCTAACCAACGGACTACACAATGAGCAGTTCTTC. Protein sequence: CASLTNGLHNEQFF. Looking up the rest from reference TRBV19 and TRBJ2-1 gives the full variable domain: DGGITQSPKYLFRKEGQNVTLSCEQNLNHDAMYWYRQDPGQGLRLIYYSQIVNDFQKGDIAEGYSVSREKKESFPLTVTSAQKNPTAFYLCASLTNGLHNEQFFGPGTRLTVL.

This clonotype was picked up a small number of times. The rearrangement joins TRBV7-9 to TRBJ2-7; D is possibly TRBD1 or TRBD2 (5 bases each). The CDR3 is 14 residues long. CDR1 is SEHNR, CDR2 FQNEAQ, per germline (reference sequence). V lost 5 bases, J lost 3 bases, and 14 bases lay in between. DNA for the CDR3: TGTGCCAGCAGCCCCCAGGGACCTGGCTACGAGCAGTACGTC. This translates into CASSPQGPGYEQYV.

Many counts were recorded for this clonotype. The rearrangement joins TRBV28 to TRBJ2-7, with D possibly matching TRBD1 (5 bases). Trimming removed 7 bases from V and 2 bases from J, with 18 bases in between. The CDR3 is 15 amino acids. Germline V lookup: CDR1 MDHEN, CDR2 SYDVKM. CDR3 amino acids: CASIGVRGGTYEQYF. CDR3 in DNA: TGTGCCAGCATTGGAGTAAGGGGCGGAACCTACGAGCAGTACTTC.

The sample holds many counts of this clonotype. V and J are TRBV7-2 and TRBJ2-5, with a tentative D call TRBD1 (6 bases). This CDR3 spans 13 amino acids. Germline-derived CDR1 and CDR2 are SGHTA and FQGNSA. The V and J ends lost 4 bases and 4 bases respectively, with 10 bases between them. The CDR3, as DNA: TGTGCCAGCAGCTACAGGGTAGGAGAGACCCAGTACTTC. Its protein is CASSYRVGETQYF.

This clonotype has at least ten counts. The V call is TRBV5-1, the J call TRBJ2-3; TRBD2 matches at 7 bases. The J segment lost 0 bases and the V segment lost 4 bases, leaving 5 bases of the junction unmatched. CDR3 size: 15 residues. In germline, CDR1 is SGHRS, CDR2 YFSETQ. The CDR3, as DNA: TGCGCCAGCAGCCCCGGACTAGTGAGCACAGATACGCAGTATTTT. It encodes CASSPGLVSTDTQYF.

The chain combines TRBV6-5 with TRBJ1-2; D not certain. Trimming pared 4 bases from V and 5 bases from J, leaving 8 bases between. This CDR3 is built from 12 residues. From germline, CDR1 is MNHEY and CDR2 SVGAGI. CDR3 DNA: TGTGCCAGCAGTTCAACCAATTATGGCTACACCTTC. It encodes CASSSTNYGYTF.

This clonotype was seen at least ten times. This chain joins TRBV7-2 and TRBJ2-5; no clear D gene. This CDR3 contains 13 residues. V lost 1 base and J 5 bases, leaving 8 bases between the germline ends. Germline CDR1 and CDR2: SGHTA and FQGNSA. CDR3 bases: TGTGCCAGCAGCTTAGGTACTATCGAGACCCAGTACTTC. This encodes CASSLGTIETQYF. Drawing the rest from reference TRBV7-2 and TRBJ2-5, the complete variable domain is GAGVSQSPSNKVTEKGKDVELRCDPISGHTALYWYRQSLGQGLEFLIYFQGNSAPDKSGLPSDRFSAERTGGSVSTLTIQRTQQEDSAVYLCASSLGTIETQYFGPGTRLLVL.